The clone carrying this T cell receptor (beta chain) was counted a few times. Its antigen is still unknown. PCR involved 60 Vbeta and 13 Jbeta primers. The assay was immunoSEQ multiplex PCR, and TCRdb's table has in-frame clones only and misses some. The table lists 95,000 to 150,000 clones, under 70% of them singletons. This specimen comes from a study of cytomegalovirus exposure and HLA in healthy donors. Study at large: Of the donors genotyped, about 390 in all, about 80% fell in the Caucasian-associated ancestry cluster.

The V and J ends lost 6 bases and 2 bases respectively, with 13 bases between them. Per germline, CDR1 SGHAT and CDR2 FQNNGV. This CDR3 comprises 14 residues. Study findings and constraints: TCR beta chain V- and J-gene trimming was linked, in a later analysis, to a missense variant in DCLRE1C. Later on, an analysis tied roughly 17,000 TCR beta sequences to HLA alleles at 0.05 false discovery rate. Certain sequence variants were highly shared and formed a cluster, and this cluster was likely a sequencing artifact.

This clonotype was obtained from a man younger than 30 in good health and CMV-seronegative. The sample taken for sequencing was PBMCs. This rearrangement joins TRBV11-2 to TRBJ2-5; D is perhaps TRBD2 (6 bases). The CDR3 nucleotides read TGTGCCAGCAGGGGGGGAAGAGAACAAGAGACCCAGTACTTC. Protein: CASRGGREQETQYF.